The clone carrying this TCR beta chain occurred a few times. Its antigen remains unidentified. This specimen comes from a study of vaccination effects on CD4 cells after COVID-19. The assay was immunoSEQ multiplex PCR, and TCRdb's table has in-frame clones only and misses some. The sample consists of about 57,000 clones, approximately 81% of them appearing once. Cultured cells yielded isolated CD4+ T cells after 10 days. All study participants received two doses of BNT162b2 or mRNA-1273 vaccine. Both day 3 and day 7 saw half the medium replaced with IL-2 medium. Germline-derived CDR1 and CDR2 are SGHNT and YENEEA. V was clipped by 5 bases and J by 7 bases, with 23 bases between them. The CDR3 contains 16 residues.

The sequencing here drew on CD4+ T cells from PBMCs cultured without peptide, taken after COVID-19 vaccination. V usage is TRBV11-3 and J usage is TRBJ1-2; maybe TRBD1 (5 bases). The receptor was isolated from a human donor who received a COVID-19 vaccine. DNA of the CDR3: TGTGCCAGCAGCCCTAGTCCAGGGACGGTCCTCGGTGGCTACACCTTC. Residues: CASSPSPGTVLGGYTF.